These 26 T cell receptor beta chains were sequenced from one sample in a study of T-cell reconstitution after alpha-beta-depleted transplantation in children. Unique molecular identifiers were used to barcode this TCRbeta library. TCRdb reanalysed the PCR reads using MiXCR and keeps one entry per CDR3 protein. The top ten hold around 41% of the sample, which has about 340,000 distinct CDR3 sequences, under 20% seen once. Specimen: PBMCs, mostly from graft donor cells, collected 360 days after TCRalphabeta/CD19-depleted stem cell transplant. The receptors shown here come from a male patient between 2 and 10 years old who had a stem cell transplant for acute lymphoblastic leukemia, so the T cells may come from the graft donor.

CDR3: CASSLVGSGAYEQYF. CDR3 DNA sequence: TGTGCCAGCAGCTTGGTAGGGTCCGGAGCCTACGAGCAGTACTTC. The chain recombines TRBV5-5 with TRBJ2-7; unclear D gene. Trimming took off 0 bases at V and 2 bases at J, with 12 bases between the two ends. CDR3 length equals 15 residues. Germline V lookup: CDR1 SGHKS, CDR2 YYEKEE (reference sequence).

This clonotype was counted many times. V and J are TRBV12-3 or TRBV12-4 and TRBJ2-5; 11 bases align to TRBD1. This CDR3 region has 16 residues. Trimming at V came to 6 bases and at J to 2 bases, leaving 8 bases not matched to a gene. CDR3 sequence (DNA): TGTGCCAGCAGCCCCGGGGACAGGGGGGATCAAGAGACCCAGTACTTC. Encoded protein: CASSPGDRGDQETQYF.

This clonotype appeared a few times. The gene calls are TRBV6-1 and TRBJ2-1; D uncertain. In germline, CDR1 is MNHNS, CDR2 SASEGT. CDR3 length equals 11 residues. V dropped 1 base and J dropped 9 bases, with 4 bases sitting between them. CDR3 amino acids: CASSEDGEQFF. DNA of the CDR3: TGTGCCAGCAGTGAAGACGGTGAGCAGTTCTTC.

In its sample, this clonotype was seen many times. The chain recombines TRBV20-1 with TRBJ2-1; 7 positions match TRBD2. The CDR3 is 15 amino acids. The germline gives CDR1 DFQATT, CDR2 SNEGSKA (reference sequence). V lost 0 bases to trimming and J lost 3 bases; unmatched junction nucleotides: 5. CDR3 nucleotide sequence: TGCAGTGCTAGAGAGGGCGCGGGGGTCTACAATGAGCAGTTCTTC. Its protein product is CSAREGAGVYNEQFF.

Only a few counts were recorded for this clonotype. V and J are TRBV5-1 and TRBJ2-2; TRBD2 matches at 13 bases. This CDR3 is built from 15 residues. Per germline, CDR1 SGHRS and CDR2 YFSETQ. V dropped 8 bases and J dropped 4; count of bases not matched to a gene: 5. The CDR3 DNA reads TGCGCCAGTCGCCGGACTAGCGGGAGCACCGGGGAGCTGTTTTTT. It is translated as CASRRTSGSTGELFF.

This chain joins TRBV7-6 and TRBJ1-2; perhaps TRBD1 as D (6 bases). V was clipped by 4 bases and J by 4 bases, with 10 bases between them. This CDR3 contains 13 residues. The germline V gene encodes CDR1 SGHVS and CDR2 FNYEAQ. The CDR3, as DNA: TGTGCCAGCAGCTCGGGACAAGGCTATGGCTACACCTTC. Translation: CASSSGQGYGYTF.

The V call is TRBV5-1, the J call TRBJ2-1; 7 nucleotides line up with TRBD1. V dropped 0 bases and J dropped 9; count of bases not matched to a gene: 6. The CDR3 covers 14 residues. The germline V gene encodes CDR1 SGHRS and CDR2 YFSETQ. The CDR3 DNA reads as TGCGCCAGCAGCTTGGGGGCTACAGGGGCTGAGCAGTTCTTC. Translating it yields CASSLGATGAEQFF. The whole variable domain, remainder taken from reference TRBV5-1 and TRBJ2-1, is KAGVTQTPRYLIKTRGQQVTLSCSPISGHRSVSWYQQTPGQGLQFLFEYFSETQRNKGNFPGRFSGRQFSNSRSEMNVSTLELGDSALYLCASSLGATGAEQFFGPGTRLTVL.

A few counts support this clonotype. The chain carries TRBV20-1 and TRBJ2-3, with 10 bases matching TRBD2. The CDR3 consists of 15 residues. V lost 5 bases, J lost 0 bases, and 5 bases stayed unmatched. Germline lookup yields CDR1 DFQATT and CDR2 SNEGSKA (reference sequence). The CDR3 nucleotides read TGCAGTGCTTTCTCGACTAGCGGGAGCACAGATACGCAGTATTTT. The encoded protein is CSAFSTSGSTDTQYF.

This clonotype came up a few times. The V and J genes are TRBV4-1 and TRBJ2-3; 7 positions agree with TRBD2. The CDR3 loop spans 15 amino acids. CDR1 MGHRA and CDR2 YSYEKL come from the germline V gene. V lost 0 bases and J lost 6; bases outside the gene matches: 6. CDR3 loop: CASSQDFAGEDTQYF. The CDR3 DNA reads TGCGCCAGCAGCCAAGATTTCGCGGGGGAGGATACGCAGTATTTT.

The CDR3 loop is CASSNDRIAGELFF. CDR3 bases: TGTGCCAGCAGTAACGACAGGATTGCCGGGGAGCTGTTTTTT. The genes are TRBV12-3 or TRBV12-4 and TRBJ2-2, with D possibly TRBD1 on 6 matching bases. Between the trimmed V and J ends, which lost 5 bases and 6 bases, there was a span of 13 bases. This CDR3 has 14 residues.

The chain couples TRBV7-9 to TRBJ2-3, with 9 bases aligning to TRBD1. Germline CDR1 SEHNR, CDR2 FQNEAQ (reference sequence). The V and J ends lost 5 bases and 4 bases, in that order; junction bases with no gene match: 7. The CDR3 consists of 15 residues. The CDR3, as DNA: TGTGCCAGCAGCCCCACAGGGGGCTCCCCAGATACGCAGTATTTT. It codes for CASSPTGGSPDTQYF. Filled out from reference TRBV7-9 and TRBJ2-3, the complete variable domain reads DTGVSQNPRHKITKRGQNVTFRCDPISEHNRLYWYRQTLGQGPEFLTYFQNEAQLEKSRLLSDRFSAERPKGSFSTLEIQRTEQGDSAMYLCASSPTGGSPDTQYFGPGTRLTVL.

This rearrangement joins TRBV14 to TRBJ2-1; D not certain. This CDR3 is built from 12 residues. Germline values: CDR1 SGHDN, CDR2 FVKESK. V shed 0 bases and J shed 5 bases, with 2 bases lying between them. The CDR3 DNA sequence: TGTGCCAGCAGCCAAGATAACAATGAGCAGTTCTTC. Its translation is CASSQDNNEQFF. The full variable domain, in which reference TRBV14 and TRBJ2-1 provide the parts outside the CDR3, is EAGVTQFPSHSVIEKGQTVTLRCDPISGHDNLYWYRRVMGKEIKFLLHFVKESKQDESGMPNNRFLAERTGGTYSTLKVQPAELEDSGVYFCASSQDNNEQFFGPGTRLTVL.

This chain links TRBV12-3 or TRBV12-4 with TRBJ2-1; 7 nucleotides match TRBD1. Trimming took 6 bases from V and 0 from J; bases not matched to a gene: 5. CDR3 length: 15 amino acids. This CDR3 reads CASRFRDSSYNEQFF. CDR3 DNA: TGTGCCAGCAGATTCCGGGACAGCTCCTACAATGAGCAGTTCTTC.

J is TRBJ1-2 and V is TRBV4-3; D is unclear. V shed 0 bases and J shed 6 bases, with 14 bases lying between them. The CDR3 spans 15 residues. Germline V gene data show CDR1 as LGHNA and CDR2 as YSLEER. CDR3 DNA: TGCGCCAGCAGCCAAGAGTTCGACTTTCGGGATGGCTACACCTTC. Translating it yields CASSQEFDFRDGYTF.

At least ten counts were recorded for this clonotype. The J gene is TRBJ2-7, the V gene TRBV6-5; tentative D call: TRBD1 (6 bases). This CDR3 has 14 residues. V was pared by 7 bases and J by 2 bases, with 15 bases between. The V gene's germline CDR1 is MNHEY and CDR2 SVGAGI. The CDR3 region is CASTSGTSPYEQYF. CDR3 bases: TGTGCCAGCACTTCGGGGACATCCCCCTACGAGCAGTACTTC.

There are a few counts of this clonotype. The gene calls are TRBV4-2 and TRBJ2-7; D is tentatively TRBD1 or TRBD2 (5 bases each). Deletions cut 0 bases from V and 3 bases from J, with 15 bases between. Germline CDR1 LGHNA, CDR2 YNFKEQ. There are 16 residues in the CDR3. The CDR3 sequence is CASSQDNTGTLYEQYF. CDR3 nucleotides: TGTGCCAGCAGCCAAGACAACACCGGGACCCTCTACGAGCAGTACTTC.

This clonotype has ten or more counts. This rearrangement joins TRBV29-1 to TRBJ2-2; 14 positions match TRBD2. Germline V gene data show CDR1 as SQVTM and CDR2 as ANQGSEA. The junction had 9 bases not matched to a gene; V was cut back by 5 bases and J by 4 bases. The CDR3 sequence is 17 residues long. CDR3 sequence: CSVRPGLAGAATGELFF. CDR3 nucleotides: TGCAGCGTTCGGCCGGGACTAGCGGGAGCCGCCACCGGGGAGCTGTTTTTT.

This clonotype was seen more than once but under ten times. The V gene is TRBV29-1, the J gene TRBJ2-3; TRBD2 matches at 7 bases. CDR1 is SQVTM and CDR2 is ANQGSEA in the germline V gene. This CDR3 has 15 amino acids. V lost 3 bases, J lost 1 base, and 7 bases stayed unmatched. The CDR3 nucleotides are TGCAGCGTTGAGGGGTCTGGGGGGGGCACAGATACGCAGTATTTT. Translated: CSVEGSGGGTDTQYF.

The gene calls are TRBV7-9 and TRBJ2-3; D gene unclear. The ends were cut back, 5 bases at V and 1 base at J, with 13 bases in the middle. The CDR3 runs 15 residues. CDR1 SEHNR and CDR2 FQNEAQ come from the germline V gene (reference sequence). The CDR3: CASSPLMTGTDTQYF. The CDR3 nucleotides read TGTGCCAGCAGCCCTCTAATGACTGGCACAGATACGCAGTATTTT.

This clonotype has ten or more counts. The V call is TRBV20-1, the J call TRBJ1-4; D uncertain. CDR1 is DFQATT and CDR2 is SNEGSKA in the germline V gene (reference sequence). This CDR3 is 14 amino acids long. Trimming cost V 3 bases and J 0 bases, with 8 bases left between them. CDR3 protein: CSASVGSTNEKLFF. For the CDR3, the DNA is TGCAGTGCTAGCGTTGGTTCAACTAATGAAAAACTGTTTTTT.

This clonotype was picked up a small number of times. The chain carries TRBV11-2 and TRBJ2-2; D is unresolved. The CDR3 has 15 amino acids. Per the germline V gene, CDR1 is SGHAT and CDR2 is FQNNGV. Deletions cut 5 bases from V and 4 bases from J, with 14 bases between. In DNA form, the CDR3 reads TGTGCCAGCAGCCCATCGGGCTCTGGCACCGGGGAGCTGTTTTTT. This translates into CASSPSGSGTGELFF.

This clonotype was seen many times. The chain has TRBV4-2 and TRBJ2-2; TRBD2 matches at 9 bases. Germline CDR1 and CDR2: LGHNA and YNFKEQ. The CDR3 is 19 amino acids. The ends lost 4 bases at V and 1 base at J; junction bases unmatched: 13. The chain's CDR3 is CASSPPRVAGELNTGELFF. The DNA for the CDR3 is TGTGCCAGCAGCCCACCTCGTGTAGCGGGAGAGCTGAACACCGGGGAGCTGTTTTTT.

V gene TRBV4-1 combines with J gene TRBJ2-1; 10 bases are shared with TRBD2. The junction had 25 bases not matched to a gene; V was cut back by 4 bases and J by 4 bases. The germline V gene encodes CDR1 MGHRA and CDR2 YSYEKL. The CDR3 has 22 amino acids. The CDR3 reads CASSPRGATSGPHRSFYNEQFF. DNA for the CDR3: TGCGCCAGCAGCCCCCGGGGGGCGACTAGCGGGCCCCACCGGAGTTTTTACAATGAGCAGTTCTTC.

This clonotype was picked up many times. A read error may account for a junction end that differs from germline. The J gene is TRBJ2-1, the V gene TRBV7-7; tentatively, D is TRBD2 (5 bases). The germline V gene has CDR1 SSHAT and CDR2 FNYEAQ (reference sequence). The CDR3 totals 14 residues. The CDR3 spells CASSLSGSPNEQFF. The DNA for the CDR3 is TGTGCTAGCAGCTTAAGTGGGAGCCCCAATGAGCAGTTCTTC.

This clonotype was picked up many times. The rearrangement uses TRBV20-1 and TRBJ2-7; possibly TRBD2 for D (6 bases). Trimming removed 3 bases from V and 12 bases from J, with 12 bases in between. The CDR3 runs to 10 residues. The germline V gene has CDR1 DFQATT and CDR2 SNEGSKA (reference sequence). CDR3: CSASWGDLYF. CDR3 DNA sequence: TGCAGTGCTAGCTGGGGGGATTTGTACTTC.

This clonotype was detected a few times. The rearrangement uses TRBV2 and TRBJ2-2; D is unresolved. CDR1 is SNHLY, CDR2 FYNNEI, per germline. V was pared by 9 bases and J by 3 bases, with 8 bases between. The CDR3 totals 12 residues. The CDR3: CARGPYTGELFF. The CDR3 coding sequence is TGTGCCAGAGGTCCCTACACCGGGGAGCTGTTTTTT.